The 31 T cell receptor beta chains in this list originate from one sample, sequenced in a study of T cells after yellow fever vaccination. From the 5' RACE reads, TCRdb called clonotypes with MiXCR, one entry per CDR3 protein. The table includes 350,000 to 450,000 distinct CDR3 sequences, 6.2% detected once. The source material was PBMCs, sampled 5 days after the yellow fever booster vaccination. Receptors were obtained from a man aged 30 to 39 who received the YFV17D yellow fever vaccine.

The table lists this clonotype with many counts. The genes are TRBV12-3 or TRBV12-4 and TRBJ1-4; D is uncertain. The CDR3 is 14 residues long. Trimming cost V 5 bases and J 8 bases, with 15 bases left between them. CDR3 region: CASSRLLAGEKLFF. As DNA, the CDR3 is TGTGCCAGCAGTCGGTTACTCGCGGGAGAAAAACTGTTTTTT.

In its sample, this clonotype was seen a few times. The chain uses TRBV7-9 and TRBJ2-1, with D perhaps TRBD2 (5 bases). Per the germline V gene, CDR1 is SEHNR and CDR2 is FQNEAQ (reference sequence). The CDR3 extends over 13 amino acids. V was clipped by 0 bases and J by 8 bases, with 8 bases between them. CDR3 region: CASSLAGSDEQFF. CDR3 nucleotide sequence: TGTGCCAGCAGCTTAGCAGGGAGCGATGAGCAGTTCTTC.

The chain uses TRBV20-1 and TRBJ1-1; the D gene is possibly TRBD1 (6 bases). Germline V gene lookup returns CDR1 DFQATT and CDR2 SNEGSKA (reference sequence). Trimming cost V 5 bases and J 1 base, with 14 bases left between them. This CDR3 is built from 14 residues. The CDR3 spells CSAAQGGGNTEAFF. DNA of the CDR3: TGCAGTGCTGCACAGGGAGGGGGGAACACTGAAGCTTTCTTT.

This clonotype was detected many times. The chain recombines TRBV3-1 with TRBJ2-7; no reliable D call. Germline V gene sequence: CDR1 LGHDT, CDR2 YNNKEL (reference sequence). The ends were cut back, 4 bases at V and 0 bases at J, with 7 bases in the middle. This CDR3 comprises 13 residues. The CDR3 DNA follows: TGTGCCAGCAGCCTTAGAACCTCCTACGAGCAGTACTTC. Translated, it gives CASSLRTSYEQYF.

A note on this clonotype: The junction differs from germline at one of its ends, possibly a read error. The chain employs TRBV30 and TRBJ1-6; a possible D gene is TRBD1 (5 bases). The CDR3 runs to 15 residues. CDR1 is GTSNPN and CDR2 is SVGIG in the germline V gene (reference sequence). CDR3 sequence (DNA): TGTGCCTGGAGTATCGGGGGTCCCGGAATTTCACCCCTCAACTTT. This sequence encodes CAWSIGGPGISPLNF.

In its sample, this clonotype was seen many times. This sequence joins TRBV7-9 and TRBJ2-1; D unresolved. The CDR3 is made up of 14 amino acids. In germline, CDR1 is SEHNR, CDR2 FQNEAQ (reference sequence). Trimming stripped 8 bases from V and 6 bases from J, with 17 bases between. The CDR3 here is CASLGSVGPNEQFF. CDR3 sequence (DNA): TGTGCCAGCCTTGGAAGTGTTGGACCCAATGAGCAGTTCTTC.

Ten or more counts support this clonotype. The rearrangement uses TRBV29-1 and TRBJ2-7; D gene ambiguous. CDR1 SQVTM and CDR2 ANQGSEA come from the germline V gene. V gave up 6 bases and J gave up 7 bases, with 10 bases separating them. The CDR3 has 10 residues. This CDR3 reads CSVQFDEQYF. Written as DNA, the CDR3 is TGCAGCGTCCAATTTGATGAGCAGTACTTC.

This clonotype was counted ten times or more. J is TRBJ2-7 and V is TRBV14, with 9 bases that match TRBD2. J was trimmed by 4 bases and V by 4 bases; bases with no gene match: 11. CDR1 SGHDN and CDR2 FVKESK come from the germline V gene. This CDR3 comprises 16 residues. The CDR3, as DNA: TGTGCCAGCAGCCCCCGGGCCGCGGGAGGGCAATACGAGCAGTACTTC. Translated, it gives CASSPRAAGGQYEQYF.

This clonotype was picked up a small number of times. The rearrangement uses TRBV28 and TRBJ2-7, with 11 bases lining up with TRBD2. This CDR3 is 14 amino acids long. The V gene end was trimmed by 7 bases and the J gene end by 2 bases; junction bases not matched to a gene: 4. The germline V gene has CDR1 MDHEN and CDR2 SYDVKM. CDR3 protein: CASISLAGAYEQYF. CDR3 nucleotide sequence: TGTGCCAGCATTTCACTAGCGGGAGCCTACGAGCAGTACTTC.

The chain uses TRBV7-3 and TRBJ2-1, with D hard to call. Per germline, CDR1 SGHTA and CDR2 FQGTGA. V was pared by 2 bases and J by 5 bases, with 10 bases between. This CDR3 comprises 14 residues. CDR3 in DNA: TGTGCCAGCAGCTTACCACCCCCCAACAATGAGCAGTTCTTC. Translation gives CASSLPPPNNEQFF.

V and J are TRBV2 and TRBJ2-3, with 7 bases fitting TRBD2. The germline V gene encodes CDR1 SNHLY and CDR2 FYNNEI. The V segment lost 5 bases and the J segment 5 bases; nucleotides outside the gene matches: 13. CDR3 length: 16 amino acids. Written as DNA, the CDR3 is TGTGCCAGCAGTTATAGACTAAGCCGGGGGGAAGATACGCAGTATTTT. As protein: CASSYRLSRGEDTQYF. Combining the CDR3 with reference TRBV2 and TRBJ2-3 gives the whole variable domain EPEVTQTPSHQVTQMGQEVILRCVPISNHLYFYWYRQILGQKVEFLVSFYNNEISEKSEIFDDQFSVERPDGSNFTLKIRSTKLEDSAMYFCASSYRLSRGEDTQYFGPGTRLTVL.

This clonotype showed up just a few times. The CDR3 loop reads CASSSGRLAGVSNEQFF. CDR3 coding DNA: TGTGCCAGCAGCTCTGGACGACTAGCGGGAGTAAGTAATGAGCAGTTCTTC. The chain combines TRBV12-3 or TRBV12-4 with TRBJ2-1, with 12 nucleotides matching TRBD2. This CDR3 region has 17 residues. J was trimmed by 7 bases and V by 6 bases; bases with no gene match: 13.

This clonotype was observed a handful of times. The V and J genes are TRBV28 and TRBJ1-3; 7 nucleotides match TRBD1. CDR3 length: 14 residues. The germline V gene encodes CDR1 MDHEN and CDR2 SYDVKM. With V trimmed by 4 bases and J by 3 bases, 3 bases remained unmatched. The CDR3 here is CASSSAGGGNTIYF. Here the CDR3 DNA reads TGTGCCAGCAGTTCGGCAGGGGGTGGAAACACCATATATTTT. Combining the CDR3 with reference TRBV28 and TRBJ1-3 gives the whole variable domain DVKVTQSSRYLVKRTGEKVFLECVQDMDHENMFWYRQDPGLGLRLIYFSYDVKMKEKGDIPEGYSVSREKKERFSLILESASTNQTSMYLCASSSAGGGNTIYFGEGSWLTVV.

This clonotype was found many times. V gene TRBV18 combines with J gene TRBJ2-5; TRBD2 might be the D (5 bases). The germline V gene has CDR1 KGHSH and CDR2 LQKENI. There are 13 residues in the CDR3. Trimming took off 2 bases at V and 4 bases at J, with 8 bases between the two ends. The CDR3 is CASSPGLTETQYF. The CDR3 nucleotides read TGTGCCAGCTCACCAGGACTGACAGAGACCCAGTACTTC.

This clonotype was counted many times. This chain connects TRBV10-3 to TRBJ2-5; D possibly corresponds to TRBD1 (6 bases). Germline V gives CDR1 ENHRY, CDR2 SYGVKD. The CDR3 spans 15 residues. V gave up 6 bases and J gave up 1 base, with 15 bases separating them. The CDR3 is CAISSPQGTQETQYF. In nucleotides, the CDR3 is TGTGCCATCAGCAGTCCTCAGGGGACCCAAGAGACCCAGTACTTC.

In this sample, this clonotype turned up many times. The chain combines TRBV11-2 with TRBJ2-1, with 9 bases identical to TRBD1. J gave up 2 bases and V 5 bases, and 4 bases lay outside the gene matches. The CDR3 covers 15 residues. Per the germline V gene, CDR1 is SGHAT and CDR2 is FQNNGV. The CDR3 reads CASSTGQGTYNEQFF. CDR3 DNA sequence: TGTGCCAGCAGCACGGGACAGGGAACCTACAATGAGCAGTTCTTC.

The table lists this clonotype with a few counts. The gene calls are TRBV3-1 and TRBJ1-6; D gene ambiguous. The CDR3 is 15 residues long. CDR1 LGHDT and CDR2 YNNKEL come from the germline V gene (reference sequence). The V gene lost 1 base and the J gene lost 7 bases, with 11 bases spanning the gap. CDR3 sequence reads: CASSQVRTPNSPLHF. DNA for the CDR3: TGTGCCAGCAGCCAAGTGAGGACCCCAAATTCACCCCTCCACTTT.

Many counts were recorded for this clonotype. The chain uses TRBV29-1 and TRBJ2-3; D is perhaps TRBD1 or TRBD2 (5 bases each). This CDR3 has 12 amino acids. V lost 7 bases, J lost 0 bases, and 8 bases lay in between. Germline-derived CDR1 and CDR2 are SQVTM and ANQGSEA. The CDR3 DNA reads as TGCAGCGCCGAGGGGAGCACAGATACGCAGTATTTT. It yields the protein CSAEGSTDTQYF.

This clonotype has only a few counts. This chain links TRBV14 with TRBJ2-2; TRBD2 agrees at 8 bases. Germline V lookup: CDR1 SGHDN, CDR2 FVKESK. V lost 6 bases and J lost 5; bases outside the gene matches: 8. The CDR3 length is 15 residues. CDR3 loop: CASRRDIAGTGELFF. CDR3 coding DNA: TGTGCCAGCAGGAGAGACATAGCGGGGACCGGGGAGCTGTTTTTT.

The chain employs TRBV30 and TRBJ2-3; no reliable D call. With 4 bases removed from V and 0 bases from J, the gap between germline ends came to 17 bases. The CDR3 sequence is 16 residues long. CDR1 is GTSNPN, CDR2 SVGIG, per germline (reference sequence). For the CDR3, the DNA is TGTGCCTGGACCTCACATGAGGACGATAGCACAGATACGCAGTATTTT. As protein: CAWTSHEDDSTDTQYF.

This clonotype showed up many times. V and J are TRBV11-2 and TRBJ2-1, with 7 bases lining up with TRBD1. The junction had 1 base not matched to a gene; V was cut back by 7 bases and J by 1 base. CDR1 is SGHAT and CDR2 is FQNNGV in the germline V gene. CDR3 length: 13 residues. CDR3 in DNA: TGTGCCAGCATGGGACAGTCCTACAATGAGCAGTTCTTC. The encoded protein is CASMGQSYNEQFF.

This clonotype has a count of ten or more. The V call is TRBV23-1, the J call TRBJ1-1; D remains ambiguous. TRBV23-1 is recorded as an ORF, its role being uncertain. V lost 7 bases, J lost 4 bases, and 10 bases lay in between. CDR3 length equals 12 residues. For the CDR3, the DNA is TGCGCCAGCAAGCCGGAGGGCACTGAAGCTTTCTTT. It encodes CASKPEGTEAFF.

This clonotype has more than one count but fewer than ten. The V and J genes are TRBV5-4 and TRBJ2-2, with 8 bases matching TRBD1. The germline gives CDR1 SGHNT, CDR2 YYREEE (reference sequence). The CDR3 is made up of 15 amino acids. V dropped 2 bases and J dropped 5; count of bases not matched to a gene: 5. The CDR3 DNA is TGTGCCAGCAGCTTCAGGGGGCTTCGTACCGGGGAGCTGTTTTTT. Its protein product is CASSFRGLRTGELFF.

This clonotype came up many times. The chain joins TRBV28 to TRBJ1-2, with D tentatively TRBD1 (6 bases). Germline V gene data show CDR1 as MDHEN and CDR2 as SYDVKM. The CDR3 is 12 amino acids. Trimming took off 5 bases at V and 7 bases at J, with 11 bases between the two ends. CDR3 DNA: TGTGCCAGCAGTCTACAGGGAGGTGGCTACACCTTC. Its translation is CASSLQGGGYTF.

Many counts were recorded for this clonotype. CDR3 nucleotides: TGCGCCAGCAGACCCCCGGGACAGGCTTTCGGGGGCTCCCGGGGCAATGAGCAGTTCTTC. Encoded protein: CASRPPGQAFGGSRGNEQFF. The chain is built from TRBV5-1 and TRBJ2-1, with TRBD1 identical over 8 bases. The CDR3 runs to 20 residues. CDR1 is SGHRS, CDR2 YFSETQ, per germline. The J segment lost 6 bases and the V segment lost 5 bases, leaving 25 bases of the junction unmatched.

This clonotype was counted a few times. V gene TRBV19 combines with J gene TRBJ2-1, with D perhaps matching TRBD1 (7 bases). Germline assignment: CDR1 LNHDA and CDR2 SQIVND (reference sequence). V was clipped by 11 bases and J by 4 bases, with 15 bases between them. This CDR3 comprises 13 residues. The DNA for the CDR3 is TGTGCCTCGCGGGGACAGAATTACAATGAGCAGTTCTTC. Translating it yields CASRGQNYNEQFF.

The J gene is TRBJ2-1, the V gene TRBV5-1; the D gene is possibly TRBD2 (5 bases). Germline CDR1 SGHRS, CDR2 YFSETQ. The V and J ends lost 2 bases and 10 bases respectively, with 13 bases between them. CDR3 length: 13 residues. The CDR3 DNA reads as TGCGCCAGCAGCTTTCCGGGATACGGCGAGCAGTTCTTC. Residues: CASSFPGYGEQFF.

This clonotype was seen ten or more times. CDR3 sequence (DNA): TGTGCCATCAGTGCGGAGCTAGCGGGCACCAATGAGCAGTTCTTC. Protein product: CAISAELAGTNEQFF. The chain links TRBV10-3 to TRBJ2-1; TRBD2 agrees at 8 bases. Germline CDR1 and CDR2: ENHRY and SYGVKD. The CDR3 loop spans 15 amino acids. Trimming took 4 bases from V and 6 from J; bases not matched to a gene: 8.

The table lists this clonotype with many counts. The CDR3 protein is CASRRLAGTGELFF. The CDR3 DNA sequence: TGTGCCAGCAGGCGCCTGGCGGGCACCGGGGAGCTGTTTTTT. This chain connects TRBV12-3 or TRBV12-4 to TRBJ2-2; weak D call: TRBD2 (5 bases). The V end was cut by 6 bases, the J end by 4 bases, with 12 bases between. The CDR3 runs to 14 residues.

This clonotype turned up a few times. This chain joins TRBV21-1 and TRBJ2-3; the table gives TRBD2 as D, unverified against the DNA. TRBV21-1 is given as a pseudogene. CDR3 length equals 17 residues. CDR3 loop: CASSASLREGGLDTQYF. The CDR3 DNA follows: TGTGCCAGCAGCGCCTCACTGCGGGAGGGCGGTTTAGATACGCAGTATTTT.

This clonotype has more than one count but fewer than ten. V and J are TRBV7-2 and TRBJ2-3; TRBD2 matches 8 bases. The V gene's germline CDR1 is SGHTA and CDR2 FQGNSA. CDR3 length: 15 residues. V shed 5 bases and J 4 bases; nucleotides not matched to a gene: 8. CDR3 bases: TGTGCCAGCAGCCTCGGGGGGGGGATGGCAGATACGCAGTATTTT. It encodes CASSLGGGMADTQYF.